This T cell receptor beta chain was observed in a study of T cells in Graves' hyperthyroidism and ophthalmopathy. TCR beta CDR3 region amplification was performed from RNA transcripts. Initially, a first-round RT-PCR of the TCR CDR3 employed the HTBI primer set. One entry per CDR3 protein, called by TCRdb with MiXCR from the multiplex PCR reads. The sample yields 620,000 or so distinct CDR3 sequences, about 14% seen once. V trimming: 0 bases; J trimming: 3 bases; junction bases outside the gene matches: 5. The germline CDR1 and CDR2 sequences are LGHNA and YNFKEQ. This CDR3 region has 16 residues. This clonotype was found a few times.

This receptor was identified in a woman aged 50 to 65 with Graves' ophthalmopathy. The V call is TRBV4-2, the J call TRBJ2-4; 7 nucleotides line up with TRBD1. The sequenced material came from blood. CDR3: CASSQEGTDNKNIQYF. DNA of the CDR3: TGTGCCAGCAGCCAAGAAGGGACAGACAACAAAAACATTCAGTACTTC.